Below, 17 T cell receptor beta chains from the same sample are listed, as sequenced in a study of regulatory T cells in long-lasting Graves disease. Sample time point: newly diagnosed GD, antithyroid drugs for less than 3 months. Making the TCR library involved RNA that had been extracted from PBMCs. In building TCR beta libraries, iRepertoire HTBI primers were used together with Arm-PCR of CDR3 regions. TCRdb re-derived calls from the multiplex PCR reads in MiXCR, one entry per CDR3 protein. The sample lists 360,000 or so distinct CDR3 sequences; approximately 12% were seen once. The same data also went into a second study, on T cells in Graves' hyperthyroidism and ophthalmopathy.

The sequences come from peripheral blood mononuclear cells (PBMCs), collected at new diagnosis, from a patient treated with antithyroid drugs. The receptors stem from a woman aged 18 to 35 with Graves disease.

This clonotype appeared a few times. The chain recombines TRBV20-1 with TRBJ1-2; no firm D call. Germline V CDR1 and CDR2: DFQATT, SNEGSKA (reference sequence). The CDR3 is 14 residues long. With 5 bases removed from V and 4 bases from J, the gap between germline ends came to 17 bases. The CDR3 region has the DNA TGCAGTGCTGAAACCCTAGAGGGAATCTATGGCTACACCTTC. Its protein is CSAETLEGIYGYTF.

There are a few counts of this clonotype. This sequence joins TRBV7-2 and TRBJ2-2; no firm D call. V was shortened by 3 bases and J by 0 bases, with 8 bases between the two germline ends. The length of the CDR3 is 15 residues. Germline assignment: CDR1 SGHTA and CDR2 FQGNSA. CDR3 sequence: CASSFFWANTGELFF. CDR3 bases: TGTGCCAGCAGCTTTTTTTGGGCGAACACCGGGGAGCTGTTTTTT.

This clonotype was recorded many times. The V and J genes are TRBV6-5 and TRBJ2-1, with D possibly TRBD2 on 5 matching bases. With 2 bases removed from V and 8 bases from J, the gap between germline ends came to 10 bases. The germline CDR1 and CDR2 sequences are MNHEY and SVGAGI. The CDR3 extends over 13 amino acids. The CDR3 is CASSYRPRDEQFF. CDR3 nucleotides: TGTGCCAGCAGTTACCGACCGCGGGATGAGCAGTTCTTC.

There are a few counts of this clonotype. Here the CDR3 omits its conserved ending phenylalanine or tryptophan, so a read error is the likely source. The V gene is TRBV6-1, the J gene TRBJ1-2; 8 bases align to TRBD1. CDR3 length: 14 amino acids. The ends lost 6 bases at V and 3 bases at J; junction bases unmatched: 6. Germline CDR1 MNHNS, CDR2 SASEGT. CDR3 in DNA: TGTGCCAGCAGGGCCGGACAGGGTGACTATGGCTACACCCTC. Translation gives CASRAGQGDYGYTL.

This chain joins TRBV2 and TRBJ1-3; D uncertain. Germline CDR1 and CDR2: SNHLY and FYNNEI. This CDR3 has 14 amino acids. The V gene lost 2 bases and the J gene lost 1 base, with 6 bases spanning the gap. The CDR3, as DNA: TGTGCCAGCAGTGAATGGGGATCTGGAAACACCATATATTTT. It yields the protein CASSEWGSGNTIYF.

V gene TRBV25-1 combines with J gene TRBJ2-3; D not resolved. The germline V gene encodes CDR1 MGHDK and CDR2 SYGVNS. The CDR3 length is 16 residues. The ends were cut back, 0 bases at V and 1 base at J, with 11 bases in the middle. The CDR3 nucleotides are TGTGCCAGCAGTGAATATATCCGGTGGGGCACAGATACGCAGTATTTT. This translates into CASSEYIRWGTDTQYF.

In this sample, this clonotype turned up many times. An end of the junction does not agree with germline; a read error may underlie this. The chain recombines TRBV28 with TRBJ1-1, with D unresolved. Germline loops: CDR1 MDHEN, CDR2 SYDVKM. This CDR3 is built from 14 residues. Written as DNA, the CDR3 is TGTGCCAGCAGTTTTCTCGGCCCGAACGCTGAAGCTTTCTTT. Encoded protein: CASSFLGPNAEAFF. Together with reference TRBV28 and TRBJ1-1, the CDR3 gives the full variable domain: DVKVTQSSRYLVKRTGEKVFLECVQDMDHENMFWYRQDPGLGLRLIYFSYDVKMKEKGDIPEGYSVSREKKERFSLILESASTNQTSMYLCASSFLGPNAEAFFGQGTRLTVV.

This clonotype appeared many times. This chain links TRBV5-1 with TRBJ1-1; D is unclear. Trimming took off 4 bases at V and 3 bases at J, with 10 bases between the two ends. CDR1 SGHRS and CDR2 YFSETQ come from the germline V gene. This CDR3 contains 13 residues. For the CDR3, the DNA is TGCGCCAGCAGCATAGGACCGGACACTGAAGCTTTCTTT. Protein product: CASSIGPDTEAFF.

This clonotype was found a few times. This sequence joins TRBV7-9 and TRBJ2-3; D ambiguous. The CDR3 sequence is 14 residues long. Germline lookup yields CDR1 SEHNR and CDR2 FQNEAQ (reference sequence). The ends were cut back, 5 bases at V and 4 bases at J, with 13 bases in the middle. As DNA, the CDR3 is TGTGCCAGCAGCCCCGACAACCAAGCAGATACGCAGTATTTT. Residues: CASSPDNQADTQYF.

This clonotype was detected many times. J is TRBJ1-1 and V is TRBV7-2; D uncertain. This CDR3 has 14 amino acids. Trimming removed 0 bases from V and 7 bases from J, with 12 bases in between. Germline CDR1 reads SGHTA; CDR2 reads FQGNSA. As DNA, the CDR3 is TGTGCCAGCAGCTTAGCAAACAGTGTTCGTGAAGCTTTCTTT. Its translation: CASSLANSVREAFF.

This clonotype was seen at least ten times. The gene calls are TRBV12-3 or TRBV12-4 and TRBJ1-1, with D unresolved. This CDR3 region has 15 residues. The V gene lost 5 bases and the J gene lost 0 bases, with 13 bases spanning the gap. The CDR3 nucleotides read TGTGCCAGCAGTCCTCAATCGGCGATGAACACTGAAGCTTTCTTT. Protein: CASSPQSAMNTEAFF.

This clonotype has a count of ten or more. The rearrangement uses TRBV7-3 and TRBJ2-1; maybe TRBD2 (7 bases). The CDR3 sequence is 16 residues long. V dropped 3 bases and J dropped 0 bases, with 12 bases sitting between them. Looked up from germline, CDR1 is SGHTA and CDR2 is FQGTGA. The CDR3: CASSLAGASSYNEQFF. Written as DNA, the CDR3 is TGTGCCAGCAGCTTGGCGGGGGCGAGCTCCTACAATGAGCAGTTCTTC.

This clonotype occurred many times. The V gene is TRBV7-3, the J gene TRBJ2-1; 11 positions match TRBD2. From germline, CDR1 is SGHTA and CDR2 FQGTGA. The junction had 15 bases not matched to a gene; V was cut back by 5 bases and J by 9 bases. The CDR3 is 17 amino acids. The CDR3 loop reads CASSPTLAGGYRGEQFF. As DNA, the CDR3 is TGTGCCAGCAGCCCCACCTTAGCGGGGGGGTACAGGGGTGAGCAGTTCTTC. Together with reference TRBV7-3 and TRBJ2-1, the CDR3 gives the full variable domain: GAGVSQTPSNKVTEKGKYVELRCDPISGHTALYWYRQSLGQGPEFLIYFQGTGAADDSGLPNDRFFAVRPEGSVSTLKIQRTERGDSAVYLCASSPTLAGGYRGEQFFGPGTRLTVL.

With respect to this clonotype: This CDR3 is missing its conserved last phenylalanine or tryptophan, likely due to a read error. The chain recombines TRBV13 with TRBJ2-7; TRBD2 matches at 14 bases. The CDR3 runs 20 residues. Trimming removed 4 bases from V and 3 bases from J; junction bases left unmatched: 17. In germline, CDR1 is PRHDT, CDR2 FYEKMQ (reference sequence). The CDR3 DNA is TGTGCCAGCAGCTCGCGAACCGGGACTAGCGGGAGATTTTTTATCTACGAGCAGTACTCC. Translated: CASSSRTGTSGRFFIYEQYS.

The chain uses TRBV7-6 and TRBJ2-1; D might be TRBD1 (5 bases). This CDR3 has 13 amino acids. Germline V lookup: CDR1 SGHVS, CDR2 FNYEAQ. With 5 bases removed from V and 10 bases from J, the gap between germline ends came to 15 bases. In DNA, the CDR3 is TGTGCCAGCAGCCATAGCCCGACAGCCGAGCAGTTCTTC. Protein: CASSHSPTAEQFF.

There are many counts of this clonotype. J is TRBJ2-2 and V is TRBV27; D perhaps matches TRBD1 (5 bases). V lost 4 bases and J lost 0, with 15 bases in between. There are 17 residues in the CDR3. Per the germline V gene, CDR1 is MNHEY and CDR2 is SMNVEV (reference sequence). DNA for the CDR3: TGTGCCAGCAGTTCCGGCAGGGCGCCATCGAACACCGGGGAGCTGTTTTTT. Translating gives CASSSGRAPSNTGELFF.

The CDR3 DNA reads as TGCAGTGCTAGAGCAGGGACCTATGGCTACACCTTC. Amino acid sequence: CSARAGTYGYTF. This chain uses TRBV20-1 with TRBJ1-2; D possibly corresponds to TRBD1 (5 bases). The CDR3 runs 12 residues. Germline V gene sequence: CDR1 DFQATT, CDR2 SNEGSKA (reference sequence). Trimming cost V 1 base and J 4 bases, with 7 bases left between them.